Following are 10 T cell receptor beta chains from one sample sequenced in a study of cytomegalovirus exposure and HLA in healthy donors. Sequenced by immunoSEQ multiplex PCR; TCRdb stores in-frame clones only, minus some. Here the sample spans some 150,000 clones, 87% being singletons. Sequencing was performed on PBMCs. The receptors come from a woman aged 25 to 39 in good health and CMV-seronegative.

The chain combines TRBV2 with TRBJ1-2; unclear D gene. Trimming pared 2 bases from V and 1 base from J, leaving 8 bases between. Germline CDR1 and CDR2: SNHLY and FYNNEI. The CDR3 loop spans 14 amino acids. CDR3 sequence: CASSEREGNYGYTF. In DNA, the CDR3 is TGTGCCAGCAGTGAAAGGGAGGGTAACTATGGCTACACCTTC.

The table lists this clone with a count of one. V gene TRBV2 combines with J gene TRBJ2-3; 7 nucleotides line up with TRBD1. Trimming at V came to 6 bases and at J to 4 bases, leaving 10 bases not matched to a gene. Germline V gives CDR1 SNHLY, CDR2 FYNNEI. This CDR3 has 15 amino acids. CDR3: CASRDRTGYSDTQYF. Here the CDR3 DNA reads TGTGCCAGCAGGGACCGGACAGGCTATTCAGATACGCAGTATTTT.

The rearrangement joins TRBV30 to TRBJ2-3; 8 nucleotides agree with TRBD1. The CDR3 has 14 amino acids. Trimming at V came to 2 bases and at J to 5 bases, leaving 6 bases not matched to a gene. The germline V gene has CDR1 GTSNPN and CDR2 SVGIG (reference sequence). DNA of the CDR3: TGTGCCTGGAGTCGGGGACAGGCTTTAGATACGCAGTATTTT. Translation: CAWSRGQALDTQYF.

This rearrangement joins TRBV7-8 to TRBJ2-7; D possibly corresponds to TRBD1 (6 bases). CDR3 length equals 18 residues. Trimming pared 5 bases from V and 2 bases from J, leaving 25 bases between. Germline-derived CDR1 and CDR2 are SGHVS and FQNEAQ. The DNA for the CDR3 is TGTGCCAGCAGCCAAACTATTATCGGACAGATTCATACCTACGAGCAGTACTTC. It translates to CASSQTIIGQIHTYEQYF.

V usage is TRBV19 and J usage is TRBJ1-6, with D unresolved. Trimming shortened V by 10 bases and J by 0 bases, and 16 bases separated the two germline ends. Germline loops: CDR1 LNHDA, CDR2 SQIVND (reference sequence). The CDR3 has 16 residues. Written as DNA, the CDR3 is TGTGCCACCACGAAGAGCAGAGGCTCCTATAATTCACCCCTCCACTTT. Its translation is CATTKSRGSYNSPLHF.

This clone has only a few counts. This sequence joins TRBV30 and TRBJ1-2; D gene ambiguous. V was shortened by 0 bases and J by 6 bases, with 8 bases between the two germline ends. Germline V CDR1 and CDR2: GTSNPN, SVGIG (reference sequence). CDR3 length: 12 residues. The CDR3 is CAWSVRGDGYTF. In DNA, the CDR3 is TGTGCCTGGAGTGTACGGGGAGATGGCTACACCTTC.

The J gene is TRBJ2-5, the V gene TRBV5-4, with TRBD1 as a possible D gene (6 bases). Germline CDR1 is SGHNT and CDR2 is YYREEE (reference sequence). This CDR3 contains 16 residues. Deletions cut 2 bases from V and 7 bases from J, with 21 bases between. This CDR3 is CASSFRGNFPRGTQYF. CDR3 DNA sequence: TGTGCCAGCAGCTTCAGGGGTAACTTCCCCCGGGGGACCCAGTACTTC.

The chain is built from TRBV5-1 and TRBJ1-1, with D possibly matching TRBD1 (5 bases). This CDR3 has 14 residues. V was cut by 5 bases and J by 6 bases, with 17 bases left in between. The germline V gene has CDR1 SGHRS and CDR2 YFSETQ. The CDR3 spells CASSGPRVSSEAFF. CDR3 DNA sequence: TGCGCCAGCAGTGGCCCCAGGGTATCGTCTGAAGCTTTCTTT. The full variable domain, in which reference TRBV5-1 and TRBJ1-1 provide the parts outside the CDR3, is KAGVTQTPRYLIKTRGQQVTLSCSPISGHRSVSWYQQTPGQGLQFLFEYFSETQRNKGNFPGRFSGRQFSNSRSEMNVSTLELGDSALYLCASSGPRVSSEAFFGQGTRLTVV.

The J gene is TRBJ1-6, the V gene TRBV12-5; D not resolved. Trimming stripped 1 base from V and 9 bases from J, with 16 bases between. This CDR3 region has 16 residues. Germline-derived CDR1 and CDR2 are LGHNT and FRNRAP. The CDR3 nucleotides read TGTGCTAGTGGTTTGGGATCCCGGGGTTTGAGTTCACCCCTCCACTTT. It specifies CASGLGSRGLSSPLHF. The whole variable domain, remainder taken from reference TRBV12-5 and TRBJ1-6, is DARVTQTPRHKVTEMGQEVTMRCQPILGHNTVFWYRQTMMQGLELLAYFRNRAPLDDSGMPKDRFSAEMPDATLATLKIQPSEPRDSAVYFCASGLGSRGLSSPLHFGNGTRLTVT.

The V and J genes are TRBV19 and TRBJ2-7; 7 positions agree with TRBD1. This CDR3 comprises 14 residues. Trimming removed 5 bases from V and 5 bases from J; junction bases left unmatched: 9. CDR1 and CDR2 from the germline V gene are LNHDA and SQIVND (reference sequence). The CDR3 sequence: CASSSGTVPNEQYF. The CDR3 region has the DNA TGTGCCAGTAGTTCCGGGACAGTACCTAACGAGCAGTACTTC.